This T cell receptor beta chain derives from a study of T cells in Graves' hyperthyroidism and ophthalmopathy. Study-wide context: Before any treatment, at initial diagnosis, peripheral blood was collected.

It was RNA transcripts that yielded the amplified TCR beta CDR3 regions. First-round RT-PCR with HTBI primers amplified the TCR CDR3 region. Each CDR3 protein gets one entry after TCRdb re-called the multiplex PCR reads with MiXCR. The sample records hundreds of thousands of distinct CDR3 sequences, around 16% being singletons. CDR1 and CDR2 from the germline V gene are MNHEY and SMNVEV (reference sequence). CDR3 length: 14 amino acids. Trimming took 5 bases from V and 3 from J, leaving 14 bases between them. This clonotype was recorded many times. The clonotype originates from a woman between 18 and 30 years old with Graves' hyperthyroidism. Specimen: blood. The chain is built from TRBV27 and TRBJ2-7, with a weak D call TRBD1 (5 bases). The CDR3 protein is CASSPHGAGYEQYF. The CDR3 coding sequence is TGTGCCAGCAGTCCCCATGGGGCAGGCTACGAGCAGTACTTC.